This TCR beta chain was retrieved from a study of control samples from healthy donors and cancer patients. V lost 6 bases and J lost 7; bases outside the gene matches: 12. Looked up from germline, CDR1 is MNHEY and CDR2 is SVGAGI. The CDR3 runs 15 residues. Produced via immunoSEQ multiplex PCR; TCRdb's table is partial and in-frame only. The table shows 70,000 to 90,000 clones, with approximately 94% occurring only once. The sequenced sample was blood. The sequence was collected from a middle-aged woman in good health. The gene calls are TRBV6-5 and TRBJ2-7; TRBD2 matches at 10 bases. CDR3 sequence: CASRLGASGSEEQYF. The CDR3 DNA reads as TGTGCCAGCAGGCTGGGGGCTAGCGGGAGTGAGGAGCAGTACTTC.